This T cell receptor (beta chain) originates from a study of CD8 T cells in ankylosing spondylitis. Quantitative barcoded 5'-RACE was used to prepare TCR beta libraries. Each CDR3 protein is one row after TCRdb ran MiXCR on the 5' RACE reads. This sample yields around 340,000 distinct CDR3 sequences, of which roughly 22% are seen a single time; about 12% belongs to the top ten. Germline loops: CDR1 SGHTA, CDR2 FQGNSA. CDR3 length: 14 amino acids. V shed 4 bases and J shed 4 bases, with 11 bases lying between them. Study conclusions and caveats: Earlier literature documents some of the motif variants in reactive arthritis synovial fluid and blood. According to the report, clones linked to the disease were significantly enriched in matched synovial fluid samples taken from ankylosing spondylitis patients. About 8 highly homologous variants made up a TCR beta motif, and this motif appeared characteristic of ankylosing spondylitis blood.

With respect to this clonotype: Its target is not known.

The rearrangement uses TRBV7-2 and TRBJ2-1; D unclear. This sequence originates from a male donor with ankylosing spondylitis or in good health (not recorded which). Sequences were obtained from blood, either unsorted or a sorted T cell fraction (not recorded which). CDR3 loop: CASSSLPQYNEQFF. The CDR3 DNA follows: TGTGCCAGCAGCTCACTCCCCCAGTACAATGAGCAGTTCTTC.